What follows are 32 T cell receptor beta chains derived from one specimen sequenced in a study of T cells in Graves' hyperthyroidism and ophthalmopathy (dated by TCRdb to the late 2010s). The library was obtained by multiplex PCR. Sequencing took place on an Illumina HiSeq 2000. The TCR beta CDR3 regions were amplified from RNA transcripts. For the first round of RT-PCR on the TCR CDR3, the HTBI primer set was used together with the Qiagen OneStep RT-PCR kit. The public reads were reprocessed in TCRdb via fastp at Q25 and MiXCR, keeping in-frame beta chains. When rows share a CDR3 protein, they turn into one entry using the most common DNA and genes. The sample has 500,000 to 750,000 distinct CDR3 sequences on record, 12% to 15% of them singletons. Of the sample, approximately 6.4% is held by the ten largest clones. Sequenced: blood. All receptors derive from a woman aged 18-30 years with Graves' ophthalmopathy.

Worth noting for this clonotype: This clone may be a read error of a much larger clone one base away. The chain links TRBV4-2 to TRBJ1-1, with D perhaps TRBD1 (6 bases). V gave up 1 base and J gave up 1 base, with 13 bases separating them. CDR3 length: 16 residues. Germline loops: CDR1 LGHNA, CDR2 YNFKEQ. CDR3 sequence reads: CASSQVDRNPNTEAFF. CDR3 nucleotide sequence: TGTGCCAGCAGCCAAGTTGACAGGAACCCGAACACTGAAGCTTTCTTT.

This clonotype was counted ten times or more. The chain couples TRBV7-9 to TRBJ1-2; D is uncertain. The CDR3 covers 15 residues. The germline V gene encodes CDR1 SEHNR and CDR2 FQNEAQ (reference sequence). Trimming removed 5 bases from V and 1 base from J, with 14 bases in between. This CDR3 is CASSMVGLFNYGYTF. CDR3 nucleotides: TGTGCCAGCAGCATGGTCGGACTCTTTAACTATGGCTACACCTTC.

This clonotype was observed a few times. The chain couples TRBV2 to TRBJ2-5, with 10 positions matching TRBD2. CDR1 is SNHLY, CDR2 FYNNEI, per germline. The CDR3 contains 15 residues. V trimming: 10 bases; J trimming: 8 bases; junction bases outside the gene matches: 16. The CDR3 DNA reads TGTGCCACCGGGACTAGCGCCGACTGGGGGGGAACCCAGTACTTC. It yields the protein CATGTSADWGGTQYF.

This clonotype was picked up a small number of times. The CDR3 DNA reads as TGTGCCAGCAGCTCCACCTCGGGCTTAACGGTGTCGAGGGAGTTCTTC. Translated, it gives CASSSTSGLTVSREFF. The chain uses TRBV11-2 and TRBJ2-1, with a possible D match to TRBD2 (5 bases). V was cut by 4 bases and J by 14 bases, with 27 bases left in between. The CDR3 spans 16 residues. The germline V gene encodes CDR1 SGHAT and CDR2 FQNNGV.

This clonotype was observed at least ten times. The rearrangement links TRBV11-3 to TRBJ2-1, with TRBD1 as a possible D gene (6 bases). The V end lost 2 bases, the J end lost 8 bases, and 16 bases lay between the germline ends. The V gene's germline CDR1 is SGHNT and CDR2 YENEEA. The CDR3 length is 15 residues. The DNA of the CDR3 is TGTGCCAGCAGCTTACCAGGGGTGCTGTGGGATGAGCAGTTCTTC. This encodes CASSLPGVLWDEQFF.

This clonotype was counted many times. J is TRBJ2-1 and V is TRBV18; TRBD1 or TRBD2 may be the D gene (6 bases each). Deletions cut 4 bases from V and 9 bases from J, with 16 bases between. This CDR3 has 14 residues. Germline values: CDR1 KGHSH, CDR2 LQKENI. The CDR3 loop is CASSRDTEGGEQFF. The CDR3, as DNA: TGTGCCAGCTCACGGGACACCGAGGGGGGTGAGCAGTTCTTC.

This clonotype appeared many times. J is TRBJ2-7 and V is TRBV20-1, with TRBD2 identical over 8 bases. The V segment lost 0 bases and the J segment 7 bases; nucleotides outside the gene matches: 20. The V gene's germline CDR1 is DFQATT and CDR2 SNEGSKA (reference sequence). The CDR3 extends over 18 amino acids. In nucleotides, the CDR3 is TGCAGTGCTAGAGACCGTTTAGCGGGATCAGGGGCCTCTCGGGAGCAGTACTTC. As protein: CSARDRLAGSGASREQYF.

The chain has TRBV18 and TRBJ2-2; 10 bases map to TRBD2. The germline V gene encodes CDR1 KGHSH and CDR2 LQKENI. The V and J ends lost 0 bases and 5 bases, in that order; junction bases with no gene match: 6. This CDR3 is 17 amino acids long. In DNA form, the CDR3 reads TGTGCCAGCTCACCACCGCTAGCGGGGGTTCGGACCGGGGAGCTGTTTTTT. Amino acid sequence: CASSPPLAGVRTGELFF.

About this clonotype itself: The junction and the germline gene differ at one end; a read error may be behind it. The rearrangement links TRBV24-1 to TRBJ2-1; possible D gene TRBD2, 6 bases. The CDR3 runs 18 residues. In germline, CDR1 is KGHDR, CDR2 SFDVKD. DNA for the CDR3: TGTCCCACCAGTGATTCCGCGCGTCCGGGGGACTCCTACAATGAGCAGTTCTTC. Translation: CPTSDSARPGDSYNEQFF.

This clonotype was seen repeatedly, ten times or more. DNA of the CDR3: TGTGCCAGCAGTCCCACCCGACAGGGAAGGGGAGAGACCCAGTACTTC. Translation gives CASSPTRQGRGETQYF. This sequence joins TRBV28 and TRBJ2-5; 7 nucleotides agree with TRBD1. The V segment lost 5 bases and the J segment 4 bases; nucleotides outside the gene matches: 13. Germline V gene data show CDR1 as MDHEN and CDR2 as SYDVKM. The CDR3 covers 16 residues.

This clonotype was counted many times. This CDR3 is CASSTYRGRNYGYTF. Here the CDR3 DNA reads TGTGCCAGCAGTACCTACAGGGGCCGTAACTATGGCTACACCTTC. This rearrangement joins TRBV27 to TRBJ1-2; 7 positions match TRBD1. The CDR3 runs 15 residues. Per the germline V gene, CDR1 is MNHEY and CDR2 is SMNVEV (reference sequence). The V gene end was trimmed by 5 bases and the J gene end by 1 base; junction bases not matched to a gene: 7.

This clonotype was observed at least ten times. This chain uses TRBV11-2 with TRBJ2-1; D is ambiguous. V gave up 1 base and J gave up 10 bases, with 8 bases separating them. Germline CDR1 reads SGHAT; CDR2 reads FQNNGV. This CDR3 has 12 amino acids. The CDR3 DNA is TGTGCCAGCAGCTTAGCGTCGAGCGAGCAGTTCTTC. This codes for CASSLASSEQFF.

This clonotype was seen many times. The chain combines TRBV7-2 with TRBJ2-2; TRBD2 matches 15 bases. Per germline, CDR1 SGHTA and CDR2 FQGNSA. V lost 6 bases, J lost 5 bases, and 7 bases stayed unmatched. The CDR3 covers 17 residues. CDR3 DNA sequence: TGTGCCAGCAGGTCCGGGACTAGCGGGAGGCGTACCGGGGAGCTGTTTTTT. Translation: CASRSGTSGRRTGELFF.

In regard to this clonotype: Relative to the germline gene, one junction end is altered; a read error may explain this. This chain uses TRBV7-2 with TRBJ1-6; no firm D call. The CDR3 is 14 amino acids. Germline-derived CDR1 and CDR2 are SGHTA and FQGNSA. CDR3 protein: CASSLYLDNSPPHF. Here the CDR3 DNA reads TGTGCCAGCAGCCTATATCTGGATAATTCACCCCCCCACTTT.

In this sample, this clonotype turned up many times. V and J are TRBV12-3 or TRBV12-4 and TRBJ1-5; TRBD1 matches at 8 bases. J lost 4 bases, V lost 6 bases, and 2 bases had no gene match. The CDR3 runs to 13 residues. The CDR3 protein is CASSRQGNQPQHF. CDR3 DNA: TGTGCCAGCAGCCGACAGGGGAATCAGCCCCAGCATTTT.

This clonotype came up many times. V usage is TRBV5-1 and J usage is TRBJ2-3; perhaps TRBD1 as D (5 bases). Looked up from germline, CDR1 is SGHRS and CDR2 is YFSETQ. This CDR3 is built from 16 residues. Between the trimmed V and J ends, which lost 2 bases and 0 bases, there was a span of 13 bases. CDR3 sequence: CASSFGADSSTDTQYF. The CDR3 nucleotides are TGCGCCAGCAGCTTTGGGGCCGACAGCAGCACAGATACGCAGTATTTT.

Ten or more counts support this clonotype. The gene calls are TRBV11-1 and TRBJ2-3; D not certain. The CDR3 runs to 13 residues. In germline, CDR1 is SGHAT, CDR2 FQDESV (reference sequence). Trimming left V 3 bases short and J 2 bases short, with 6 bases between. CDR3 sequence: CASSFAPTDTQYF. As DNA, the CDR3 is TGTGCCAGCAGCTTCGCCCCCACAGATACGCAGTATTTT.

This clonotype was found many times. V gene TRBV11-2 combines with J gene TRBJ2-2, with a tentative D call TRBD2 (6 bases). Germline V gives CDR1 SGHAT, CDR2 FQNNGV. The CDR3 length is 16 residues. V lost 5 bases and J 2 bases, leaving 15 bases between the germline ends. CDR3 bases: TGTGCCAGCAGCCCGCCGGGGGTGATTAACACCGGGGAGCTGTTTTTT. Translated: CASSPPGVINTGELFF.

This clonotype was observed a handful of times. The V and J genes are TRBV10-3 and TRBJ2-3, with D perhaps matching TRBD2 (6 bases). The CDR3 loop spans 15 amino acids. The germline V gene has CDR1 ENHRY and CDR2 SYGVKD. Trimming took off 6 bases at V and 4 bases at J, with 17 bases between the two ends. CDR3 nucleotide sequence: TGTGCCATCAGGAAGGAGGACTCGGGGGCAGATACGCAGTATTTT. Its protein product is CAIRKEDSGADTQYF.

With regard to this clonotype: A much larger clone differs from this one at a single base, so this may be a read error. The V gene is TRBV12-3 or TRBV12-4, the J gene TRBJ2-5; 9 bases are a match to TRBD2. This CDR3 comprises 15 residues. With 8 bases clipped from V and 3 bases from J, the junction kept 10 bases outside the gene matches. This CDR3 reads CASRAPGTSKETQYF. Here the CDR3 DNA reads TGTGCCAGCCGTGCGCCCGGGACTAGCAAAGAGACCCAGTACTTC.

This clonotype has at least ten counts. The V gene is TRBV7-2, the J gene TRBJ2-1; D gene uncertain. In germline, CDR1 is SGHTA, CDR2 FQGNSA. Deletions cut 2 bases from V and 0 bases from J, with 8 bases between. CDR3 length: 15 amino acids. The CDR3 DNA follows: TGTGCCAGCAGCTTATTGGCCAACTCCTACAATGAGCAGTTCTTC. Amino acids: CASSLLANSYNEQFF. The full variable domain, with the rest looked up from reference TRBV7-2 and TRBJ2-1, is GAGVSQSPSNKVTEKGKDVELRCDPISGHTALYWYRQSLGQGLEFLIYFQGNSAPDKSGLPSDRFSAERTGGSVSTLTIQRTQQEDSAVYLCASSLLANSYNEQFFGPGTRLTVL.

This clonotype has a count of ten or more. The rearrangement joins TRBV11-2 to TRBJ2-6, with D unresolved. Germline V gene lookup returns CDR1 SGHAT and CDR2 FQNNGV. The CDR3 is 14 residues long. V was shortened by 4 bases and J by 0 bases, with 4 bases between the two germline ends. As DNA, the CDR3 is TGTGCCAGCAGCTGGGGCTCTGGGGCCAACGTCCTGACTTTC. It codes for CASSWGSGANVLTF.

This clonotype was recorded at least ten times. The V and J genes are TRBV10-3 and TRBJ1-1; no definite D call. V lost 5 bases to trimming and J lost 1 base, with 17 bases between them. Germline CDR1 and CDR2: ENHRY and SYGVKD. CDR3 length: 16 residues. The CDR3, as DNA: TGTGCCATCAGTCCTACCGTGTACAGTTCGAACACTGAAGCTTTCTTT. Translation: CAISPTVYSSNTEAFF.

Ten or more counts support this clonotype. The chain employs TRBV7-6 and TRBJ1-3, with a tentative D call TRBD1 (5 bases). Germline assignment: CDR1 SGHVS and CDR2 FNYEAQ. The ends were cut back, 5 bases at V and 4 bases at J, with 15 bases in the middle. CDR3 length: 15 amino acids. The CDR3 loop is CASSAGWGNGNTIYF. CDR3 nucleotide sequence: TGTGCCAGCAGCGCGGGTTGGGGGAACGGAAACACCATATATTTT. The full variable domain, completed using reference TRBV7-6 and TRBJ1-3, is GAGVSQSPRYKVTKRGQDVALRCDPISGHVSLYWYRQALGQGPEFLTYFNYEAQQDKSGLPNDRFSAERPEGSISTLTIQRTEQRDSAMYRCASSAGWGNGNTIYFGEGSWLTVV.

The gene calls are TRBV30 and TRBJ1-2; D gene uncertain. The germline CDR1 and CDR2 sequences are GTSNPN and SVGIG (reference sequence). V was clipped by 4 bases and J by 2 bases, with 8 bases between them. The CDR3 length is 12 residues. The CDR3 DNA sequence: TGTGCCTGGATCTACAGCAACTATGGCTACACCTTC. Its protein is CAWIYSNYGYTF.

Many counts were recorded for this clonotype. This chain connects TRBV7-2 to TRBJ2-7; 15 bases are a match to TRBD2. With 5 bases clipped from V and 2 bases from J, the junction kept 7 bases outside the gene matches. The germline gives CDR1 SGHTA, CDR2 FQGNSA. This CDR3 comprises 17 residues. CDR3 sequence reads: CASSLGLAGGLAYEQYF. The DNA for the CDR3 is TGTGCCAGCAGCCTCGGACTAGCGGGAGGGCTAGCCTACGAGCAGTACTTC.

This clonotype was detected ten times or more. The CDR3 is CASSYDRGGTEAFF. As DNA, the CDR3 is TGTGCCAGCAGTTACGACAGGGGAGGGACTGAAGCTTTCTTT. The chain has TRBV6-6 and TRBJ1-1, with 8 bases matching TRBD1. The V gene's germline CDR1 is MNHNY and CDR2 SVGAGI (reference sequence). This CDR3 is built from 14 residues. The ends lost 2 bases at V and 5 bases at J; junction bases unmatched: 4.

This clonotype was seen at least ten times. The chain uses TRBV12-3 or TRBV12-4 and TRBJ2-3; D is perhaps TRBD2 (6 bases). With 6 bases removed from V and 0 bases from J, the gap between germline ends came to 13 bases. This CDR3 contains 15 residues. Written as DNA, the CDR3 is TGTGCCAGCAGGGGCGGAGGGCAAAGCACAGATACGCAGTATTTT. Translation gives CASRGGGQSTDTQYF.

The count of this clonotype is one. The V and J genes are TRBV6-2 or TRBV6-3 and TRBJ1-4, with D perhaps matching TRBD1 (6 bases). Germline assignment: CDR1 MNHEY and CDR2 SVGEGT. V was trimmed by 2 bases and J by 8 bases, leaving 15 bases between them. The CDR3 has 15 amino acids. The CDR3 DNA sequence: TGTGCCAGCAGTTACACGGCACAGGGAGGAGAAAAACTGTTTTTT. It yields the protein CASSYTAQGGEKLFF.

CDR3 amino acids: CATSVDRAGANVLTF. The CDR3 DNA is TGTGCCACCAGCGTCGACAGGGCCGGGGCCAACGTCCTGACTTTC. J is TRBJ2-6 and V is TRBV15; 7 positions match TRBD1. The junction had 5 bases not matched to a gene; V was cut back by 5 bases and J by 4 bases. The CDR3 extends over 15 amino acids. Germline lookup yields CDR1 LNHNV and CDR2 YYDKDF (reference sequence).

This clonotype was seen many times. The gene calls are TRBV5-1 and TRBJ2-7; 7 nucleotides line up with TRBD1. The ends lost 2 bases at V and 2 bases at J; junction bases unmatched: 7. Germline CDR1 and CDR2: SGHRS and YFSETQ. There are 15 residues in the CDR3. CDR3 coding DNA: TGCGCCAGCAGCTTCGACGGACAGGCCCCCTACGAGCAGTACTTC. It codes for CASSFDGQAPYEQYF.

At least ten counts were recorded for this clonotype. V usage is TRBV3-2 and J usage is TRBJ1-5. TRBV3-2 is deemed a pseudogene. CDR3 size: 13 residues. The CDR3 coding sequence is TGTGCCAGCAGCAACCATTTAAATCAGCCCCAGCATTTT. It is translated as CASSNHLNQPQHF.